Following are 29 T cell receptor beta chains from one sample sequenced in a study of blood T cells in healthy people across ages. With a J-beta primer mix and a sample-barcoded 5' primer, a second PCR ran about 7 to 11 cycles. One entry per CDR3 protein, called by TCRdb with MiXCR from the 5' RACE reads. The sample shows approximately 800,000 distinct CDR3 sequences, approximately 35% of them seen only once. The source material was blood. All receptors derive from a man between 18 and 29 years old in good health.

This clonotype was observed at least ten times. The V and J genes are TRBV20-1 and TRBJ1-2; 7 bases align to TRBD1. CDR3 size: 15 residues. In germline, CDR1 is DFQATT, CDR2 SNEGSKA (reference sequence). J was trimmed by 4 bases and V by 1 base; bases with no gene match: 9. Here the CDR3 reads CSARAVGTETYGYTF. Written as DNA, the CDR3 is TGCAGTGCTAGAGCGGTCGGGACAGAAACCTATGGCTACACCTTC.

This sequence joins TRBV10-3 and TRBJ2-2, with 10 positions matching TRBD1. The CDR3 runs to 16 residues. The germline gives CDR1 ENHRY, CDR2 SYGVKD. The trim removed 2 bases at V and 6 bases at J, leaving 6 bases unmatched. CDR3 nucleotide sequence: TGTGCCATCAGTGAGACCGGGACAGGGGAGGCCGGGGAGCTGTTTTTT. Translation: CAISETGTGEAGELFF.

This clonotype showed up many times. This rearrangement joins TRBV14 to TRBJ1-6; D not resolved. Deletions cut 1 base from V and 11 bases from J, with 9 bases between. This CDR3 has 13 amino acids. Germline loops: CDR1 SGHDN, CDR2 FVKESK. CDR3 bases: TGTGCCAGCAGCCAAGGGCAGATCACACCCCTCCACTTT. Translated: CASSQGQITPLHF.

This clonotype has ten or more counts. The genes are TRBV4-1 and TRBJ2-1; possibly TRBD1 or TRBD2 for D (5 bases each). Trimming took off 5 bases at V and 8 bases at J, with 13 bases between the two ends. Germline V CDR1 and CDR2: MGHRA, YSYEKL. The CDR3 length is 13 residues. This CDR3 is CASSCIPGHEQFF. For the CDR3, the DNA is TGCGCCAGCAGCTGCATACCGGGACATGAGCAGTTCTTC.

V usage is TRBV20-1 and J usage is TRBJ2-1; 9 bases are a match to TRBD2. The trim removed 1 base at V and 8 bases at J, leaving 9 bases unmatched. CDR1 is DFQATT and CDR2 is SNEGSKA in the germline V gene (reference sequence). This CDR3 is 15 amino acids long. The CDR3 DNA is TGCAGTGCTAGAGGCGAGGCGGGGGGGCGGGATGAGCAGTTCTTC. Protein sequence: CSARGEAGGRDEQFF.

The sample holds many counts of this clonotype. This rearrangement joins TRBV3-1 to TRBJ2-3, with TRBD2 matching over 12 bases. Trimming removed 4 bases from V and 2 bases from J; junction bases left unmatched: 4. Germline V gives CDR1 LGHDT, CDR2 YNNKEL (reference sequence). The CDR3 extends over 16 amino acids. The CDR3 spells CASSPRTSGATDTQYF. Here the CDR3 DNA reads TGTGCCAGCAGCCCTCGGACTAGCGGGGCCACAGATACGCAGTATTTT.

The gene calls are TRBV7-8 and TRBJ2-5; D gene uncertain. This CDR3 comprises 13 residues. Trimming pared 5 bases from V and 2 bases from J, leaving 9 bases between. Germline loops: CDR1 SGHVS, CDR2 FQNEAQ. The CDR3 nucleotides read TGTGCCAGCAGCCCCCCAAAACAAGAGACCCAGTACTTC. Protein sequence: CASSPPKQETQYF.

This clonotype came up a few times. The chain couples TRBV10-3 to TRBJ2-7; 7 nucleotides agree with TRBD1. The CDR3 has 13 amino acids. Germline CDR1 and CDR2: ENHRY and SYGVKD. The CDR3 is CAIQLGTDYEQYF. In DNA, the CDR3 is TGTGCTATACAGCTCGGGACAGACTACGAGCAGTACTTC.

This clonotype was counted a few times. The chain employs TRBV7-8 and TRBJ2-6; TRBD1 aligns across 9 bases. The germline CDR1 and CDR2 sequences are SGHVS and FQNEAQ. The CDR3 is 18 residues long. V shed 6 bases and J 0 bases; nucleotides not matched to a gene: 9. Here the CDR3 reads CASRPGQGLYSGANVLTF. DNA of the CDR3: TGTGCCAGCAGGCCAGGACAGGGGCTTTACTCTGGGGCCAACGTCCTGACTTTC.

This clonotype came up many times. This rearrangement joins TRBV9 to TRBJ2-1; D might be TRBD2 (5 bases). The CDR3 runs 15 residues. The germline CDR1 and CDR2 sequences are SGDLS and YYNGEE. The germline V and J ends were trimmed by 0 bases and 3 bases, with 10 bases remaining between them. CDR3 amino acids: CASSVGLADYNEQFF. Written as DNA, the CDR3 is TGTGCCAGCAGCGTAGGGCTAGCAGACTACAATGAGCAGTTCTTC.

This chain joins TRBV5-5 and TRBJ1-1; weak D call: TRBD1 (5 bases). From germline, CDR1 is SGHKS and CDR2 YYEKEE (reference sequence). V was shortened by 6 bases and J by 1 base, with 10 bases between the two germline ends. This CDR3 contains 13 residues. CDR3 sequence reads: CASTSGTNTEAFF. The CDR3 DNA is TGTGCCAGCACCTCCGGGACGAACACTGAAGCTTTCTTT.

This clonotype was seen only once. The V call is TRBV29-1, the J call TRBJ2-1, with 10 bases aligning to TRBD1. V shed 6 bases and J 7 bases; nucleotides not matched to a gene: 12. The CDR3 contains 15 residues. Germline loops: CDR1 SQVTM, CDR2 ANQGSEA. This CDR3 reads CSVTRQGALRNEQFF. DNA of the CDR3: TGCAGCGTCACCAGACAGGGGGCTTTACGGAATGAGCAGTTCTTC.

The chain employs TRBV20-1 and TRBJ2-6; tentative D call: TRBD2 (5 bases). CDR3 length: 15 amino acids. From germline, CDR1 is DFQATT and CDR2 SNEGSKA (reference sequence). The V end was cut by 3 bases, the J end by 0 bases, with 9 bases between. CDR3 coding DNA: TGCAGTGCTAGCGGCCGGGGCTCTGGGGCCAACGTCCTGACTTTC. It codes for CSASGRGSGANVLTF.

This chain uses TRBV10-3 with TRBJ2-1; 11 bases align to TRBD2. V gave up 4 bases and J gave up 9 bases; unmatched junction bases: 11. In germline, CDR1 is ENHRY, CDR2 SYGVKD. The length of the CDR3 is 16 residues. The chain's CDR3 is CAISGGSGRAAIEQFF. In DNA form, the CDR3 reads TGTGCCATCAGTGGGGGTAGCGGGAGGGCCGCTATTGAGCAGTTCTTC.

On this clonotype itself: Just one base apart from a much larger clone, this may be a read error. The genes are TRBV14 and TRBJ2-5; weak D call: TRBD2 (5 bases). Per germline, CDR1 SGHDN and CDR2 FVKESK. V was shortened by 1 base and J by 11 bases, with 17 bases between the two germline ends. This CDR3 is built from 14 residues. The CDR3 region is CASSQVSGLRVQYF. Here the CDR3 DNA reads TGTGCCAGCAGCCAAGTGTCCGGGTTGAGGGTTCAGTACTTC.

This clonotype was counted between two and nine times. A much larger clone is a single base away; this may be a read error. This sequence joins TRBV20-1 and TRBJ2-7, with a tentative D call TRBD1 (5 bases). This CDR3 is built from 11 residues. The V gene's germline CDR1 is DFQATT and CDR2 SNEGSKA (reference sequence). V was pared by 5 bases and J by 7 bases, with 12 bases between. CDR3 DNA: TGCAGTGCTCCCAGGGTCGGTGAGCAGTACTTC. Its translation is CSAPRVGEQYF.

V is TRBV20-1 and J is TRBJ1-5; 9 nucleotides align to TRBD1. The CDR3 sequence is 14 residues long. J lost 1 base, V lost 6 bases, and 4 bases had no gene match. Germline lookup yields CDR1 DFQATT and CDR2 SNEGSKA (reference sequence). CDR3 bases: TGCAGTGCGCCGGGACAGGGAAGCAATCAGCCCCAGCATTTT. It yields the protein CSAPGQGSNQPQHF.

The chain has TRBV4-1 and TRBJ2-2, with TRBD1 as a possible D gene (5 bases). CDR3 length equals 19 residues. V was pared by 2 bases and J by 2 bases, with 21 bases between. Germline V gene sequence: CDR1 MGHRA, CDR2 YSYEKL. CDR3: CASSQRYAPRQTNTGELFF. The CDR3 DNA is TGCGCCAGCAGCCAAAGGTACGCCCCGAGACAGACTAACACCGGGGAGCTGTTTTTT.

The chain combines TRBV20-1 with TRBJ1-6, with D maybe TRBD1 (5 bases). The CDR3 sequence is 15 residues long. Germline values: CDR1 DFQATT, CDR2 SNEGSKA (reference sequence). CDR3 coding DNA: TGCAGCGCCTACAGGTCTGGCTCCTATAATTCACCCCTCCACTTT. Amino acids: CSAYRSGSYNSPLHF.

This clonotype was detected ten times or more. The chain couples TRBV5-1 to TRBJ2-7; D unresolved. Germline CDR1 and CDR2: SGHRS and YFSETQ. Trimming stripped 6 bases from V and 3 bases from J, with 13 bases between. The CDR3 is made up of 13 amino acids. CDR3 protein: CASNPGNNYEQYF. CDR3 nucleotide sequence: TGCGCCAGCAACCCAGGAAACAACTACGAGCAGTACTTC.

This clonotype was recorded a few times. The rearrangement uses TRBV25-1 and TRBJ2-5, with D possibly matching TRBD2 (5 bases). This CDR3 spans 13 amino acids. Germline CDR1 is MGHDK and CDR2 is SYGVNS. The germline V and J ends were trimmed by 5 bases and 5 bases, with 12 bases remaining between them. CDR3 amino acids: CASSRTGWETQYF. Here the CDR3 DNA reads TGTGCCAGCAGTCGTACGGGGTGGGAGACCCAGTACTTC. The whole variable domain, remainder taken from reference TRBV25-1 and TRBJ2-5, is EADIYQTPRYLVIGTGKKITLECSQTMGHDKMYWYQQDPGMELHLIHYSYGVNSTEKGDLSSESTVSRIRTEHFPLTLESARPSHTSQYLCASSRTGWETQYFGPGTRLLVL.

The chain combines TRBV28 with TRBJ1-5, with 8 bases aligning to TRBD1. The CDR3 is 16 residues long. Germline V CDR1 and CDR2: MDHEN, SYDVKM. The ends lost 2 bases at V and 6 bases at J; junction bases unmatched: 9. The CDR3 sequence is CASSLTQGANSQPQHF. CDR3 DNA: TGTGCCAGCAGTTTAACTCAGGGGGCAAACAGTCAGCCCCAGCATTTT.

The chain is built from TRBV6-2 or TRBV6-3 and TRBJ2-4; D could derive from TRBD1 or TRBD2 (7 bases each). Germline values: CDR1 MNHEY, CDR2 SVGEGT. The CDR3 sequence is 12 residues long. Deletions cut 7 bases from V and 13 bases from J, with 17 bases between. The CDR3 here is CASNTGEGEQYF. The CDR3 nucleotides are TGTGCCAGCAATACAGGGGAGGGGGAGCAGTACTTC.

This clonotype was detected ten times or more. The gene calls are TRBV4-3 and TRBJ1-5; D not certain. The ends were cut back, 0 bases at V and 4 bases at J, with 10 bases in the middle. This CDR3 spans 15 amino acids. Per germline, CDR1 LGHNA and CDR2 YSLEER. CDR3 loop: CASSQDLGLNQPQHF. The DNA for the CDR3 is TGCGCCAGCAGCCAAGATCTAGGGTTGAATCAGCCCCAGCATTTT.

As for this clonotype: A read error is possible here, since a much larger clone lies one base away. The chain uses TRBV20-1 and TRBJ2-1, with TRBD2 matching 11 bases. This CDR3 has 13 residues. The V and J ends lost 5 bases and 6 bases, in that order; junction bases with no gene match: 3. Per germline, CDR1 DFQATT and CDR2 SNEGSKA (reference sequence). CDR3 sequence (DNA): TGCAGTGCTGGGACTAGCGGCCTCAATGAGCAGTTCTTC. Amino acid sequence: CSAGTSGLNEQFF.

This sequence joins TRBV3-1 and TRBJ2-3; TRBD2 aligns across 10 bases. CDR3 length equals 15 residues. Germline V gene lookup returns CDR1 LGHDT and CDR2 YNNKEL (reference sequence). Trimming took 6 bases from V and 3 from J; bases not matched to a gene: 6. CDR3 DNA: TGTGCCAGCAGGGAGAGCGGGGGGGCAACAGATACGCAGTATTTT. Protein product: CASRESGGATDTQYF.

This clonotype was detected many times. The rearrangement uses TRBV4-2 and TRBJ2-5; the match to TRBD2 covers 9 bases. With 0 bases clipped from V and 2 bases from J, the junction kept 4 bases outside the gene matches. Germline V gene sequence: CDR1 LGHNA, CDR2 YNFKEQ. The CDR3 runs to 16 residues. The CDR3 DNA reads as TGTGCCAGCAGCCAAGAGAATAGCGGGGGACAAGAGACCCAGTACTTC. Translating gives CASSQENSGGQETQYF.

The chain uses TRBV27 and TRBJ2-7, with TRBD2 matching over 8 bases. V gave up 6 bases and J gave up 7 bases; unmatched junction bases: 14. Germline CDR1 is MNHEY and CDR2 is SMNVEV (reference sequence). The CDR3 sequence is 15 residues long. The chain's CDR3 is CASSPGVRGRNEQYF. CDR3 sequence (DNA): TGTGCCAGCAGCCCAGGGGTTCGCGGGAGGAATGAGCAGTACTTC.

Worth noting for this clonotype: With a much larger clone just one base away, this may be a read error. The CDR3 does not end in the conserved phenylalanine or tryptophan, so this is likely a read error. The chain couples TRBV20-1 to TRBJ2-1; a weak D match, TRBD2 (6 bases). This CDR3 is 13 amino acids long. From germline, CDR1 is DFQATT and CDR2 SNEGSKA (reference sequence). V was shortened by 5 bases and J by 3 bases, with 11 bases between the two germline ends. This chain's CDR3 is CSARGIGYNEQFL. The CDR3 nucleotides read TGCAGTGCTCGCGGGATCGGCTACAATGAGCAGTTCTTA.